The 20 T cell receptor beta chains in this list originate from one sample, sequenced in a study of tumor-infiltrating lymphocytes in primary liver carcinoma. Unsorted whole blood supplied the RNA, and germline DNA was extracted too. TCR beta cDNA came from about 500 ng total RNA, primed with a constant-region primer. Slightly modified ARM-PCR served as the procedure for the TCR beta libraries. These libraries came from three rounds of nested multiplex PCR. The study ran its first two PCR rounds for 9 to 10 cycles each, using TRBV1-TRBV30 forward primers and a C-beta reverse primer. TCRdb recomputed calls from the multiplex PCR reads with MiXCR, one row per CDR3 protein. This table holds almost 200,000 distinct CDR3 sequences, 65% found once. The specimen sequenced was peripheral blood. These receptors originate from a woman aged 60 to 75 with primary liver carcinoma and hepatitis B virus infection.

This clonotype was observed a handful of times. The chain couples TRBV7-2 to TRBJ2-1, with D uncertain. CDR3 size: 17 residues. Per germline, CDR1 SGHTA and CDR2 FQGNSA. The V end was cut by 1 base, the J end by 6 bases, with 19 bases between. DNA of the CDR3: TGTGCCAGCAGCTTAGTGCTGTGGTCAGGCCAACTCAATGAGCAGTTCTTC. Residues: CASSLVLWSGQLNEQFF. The entire variable domain, with the rest obtained from reference TRBV7-2 and TRBJ2-1, is as follows: GAGVSQSPSNKVTEKGKDVELRCDPISGHTALYWYRQSLGQGLEFLIYFQGNSAPDKSGLPSDRFSAERTGGSVSTLTIQRTQQEDSAVYLCASSLVLWSGQLNEQFFGPGTRLTVL.

Notes on this clonotype: Since a much larger clone is just one base distant, this may be a read error. V usage is TRBV6-1 and J usage is TRBJ1-1; the match to TRBD1 covers 8 bases. Germline assignment: CDR1 MNHNS and CDR2 SASEGT. CDR3 length: 12 amino acids. The CDR3 region is CASSADRAETFF. As DNA, the CDR3 is TGTGCCAGCAGCGCGGACAGGGCTGAAACTTTCTTT.

The table lists this clonotype with a count of one. Being one base from a much bigger clone, this may be a read error. The J gene is TRBJ1-5, the V gene TRBV5-5; possible D gene TRBD1, 5 bases. Germline CDR1 is SGHKS and CDR2 is YYEKEE (reference sequence). This CDR3 has 14 amino acids. Trimming removed 0 bases from V and 6 bases from J, with 10 bases in between. The CDR3 loop reads CASSLVGAGQPQHF. CDR3 sequence (DNA): TGTGCCAGCAGCTTGGTAGGGGCGGGTCAGCCCCAGCATTTT.

This clonotype has just one count. This may be a read error: a much more frequent sequence differs by one nucleotide. This CDR3 is CDSSTGTTGQYF. CDR3 DNA: TGTGACAGCAGTACAGGGACTACGGGGCAGTACTTC. This chain uses TRBV6-6 with TRBJ2-7; TRBD2 is a possible D gene (7 bases). Germline assignment: CDR1 MNHNY and CDR2 SVGAGI (reference sequence). CDR3 length: 12 amino acids.

Notes on this clonotype: This may be a read error, as it is one base from a much larger clone. V and J are TRBV7-9 and TRBJ2-1; TRBD1 or TRBD2 may be the D gene (6 bases each). Germline V gives CDR1 SEHNR, CDR2 FQNEAQ (reference sequence). CDR3 length: 18 residues. The CDR3 loop reads CASNLSNRGGRESDEQFF. The CDR3 region has the DNA TGTGCCAGCAACTTAAGTAACCGAGGGGGGCGGGAATCGGATGAGCAGTTCTTC.

Turning to this clonotype: This likely comes from a read error, as the CDR3 has no conserved phenylalanine or tryptophan at its end. V and J are TRBV11-1 and TRBJ2-6; D might be TRBD1 or TRBD2, each matching 5 bases. V lost 8 bases to trimming and J lost 0 bases, with 17 bases between them. This CDR3 is 17 amino acids long. Per the germline V gene, CDR1 is SGHAT and CDR2 is FQDESV (reference sequence). Here the CDR3 reads CASRRGGTGSGANVLTL. The CDR3 DNA is TGTGCCAGCCGACGGGGTGGGACGGGCTCTGGGGCCAACGTCCTGACTTTA.

With regard to this clonotype: One end of the junction is discordant with germline, which a read error may explain. The chain combines TRBV11-2 with TRBJ2-1, with 11 bases lining up with TRBD2. Germline CDR1 and CDR2: SGHAT and FQNNGV. CDR3 length: 17 amino acids. The CDR3 DNA sequence: TGTGCCAGCAACCTACGAGGGGGGCTAGCGGGAGGTTTCGAGCAGTTCTTT. Its translation is CASNLRGGLAGGFEQFF.

DNA of the CDR3: TGTGCCAGCAGCAAAAGTTGGGGGGCAGGGGGAAATGAAAAACTGTTTTTT. This gives the protein CASSKSWGAGGNEKLFF. The chain uses TRBV21-1 and TRBJ1-4; no DNA check was done on the table's D call, TRBD1. TRBV21-1 is noted as a pseudogene. This CDR3 is 17 amino acids long.

Concerning this clonotype itself: In this CDR3 the conserved last residue, phenylalanine or tryptophan, is missing, so a read error is likely. V usage is TRBV11-3 and J usage is TRBJ2-7; possibly TRBD1 for D (6 bases). Germline V CDR1 and CDR2: SGHNT, YENEEA. V was cut by 0 bases and J by 6 bases, with 15 bases left in between. The length of the CDR3 is 15 residues. The CDR3 is CASSLDFRGTCEQYL. CDR3 nucleotide sequence: TGTGCCAGCAGCTTAGATTTTAGGGGGACCTGCGAGCAGTACCTC.

This clonotype showed up many times. The V and J genes are TRBV13 and TRBJ2-2, with D possibly matching TRBD1 (6 bases). Germline V lookup: CDR1 PRHDT, CDR2 FYEKMQ (reference sequence). V dropped 7 bases and J dropped 3 bases, with 12 bases sitting between them. This CDR3 spans 14 amino acids. DNA for the CDR3: TGTGCCAGCATCCAAAGGGGGTACACCGGGGAGCTGTTTTTT. Its translation is CASIQRGYTGELFF.

This clonotype was counted at least ten times. V usage is TRBV29-1 and J usage is TRBJ2-7; 9 nucleotides line up with TRBD2. J gave up 4 bases and V 2 bases, and 0 bases lay outside the gene matches. From germline, CDR1 is SQVTM and CDR2 ANQGSEA. This CDR3 contains 12 residues. CDR3 nucleotides: TGCAGCGTTGAACTAGCGGGATACGAGCAGTACTTC. Translated: CSVELAGYEQYF.

This clonotype was detected a few times. V and J are TRBV6-2 or TRBV6-3 and TRBJ2-1, with TRBD2 identical over 9 bases. The CDR3 spans 17 residues. V lost 2 bases, J lost 7 bases, and 12 bases stayed unmatched. Germline V gene lookup returns CDR1 MNHEY and CDR2 SVGEGT. CDR3 in DNA: TGTGCCAGCAGTTACGGGGCTAGCGGGAACTCATTGAATGAGCAGTTCTTC. This sequence encodes CASSYGASGNSLNEQFF.

This clonotype was seen many times. The chain has TRBV12-3 or TRBV12-4 and TRBJ2-1, with 8 bases that match TRBD2. V shed 6 bases and J 1 base; nucleotides not matched to a gene: 5. The CDR3 spans 15 residues. The CDR3 spells CASSLTSGSYNEQFF. CDR3 nucleotides: TGTGCCAGCAGCCTCACTAGCGGATCCTACAATGAGCAGTTCTTC.

The rearrangement joins TRBV5-1 to TRBJ1-2, with TRBD1 identical over 7 bases. This CDR3 comprises 15 residues. V was clipped by 2 bases and J by 3 bases; unmatched bases: 7. CDR1 SGHRS and CDR2 YFSETQ come from the germline V gene. CDR3 region: CASSFSGTEYYGYTF. The CDR3 DNA is TGCGCCAGCAGCTTCTCCGGGACAGAGTACTATGGCTACACCTTC.

The rearrangement uses TRBV30 and TRBJ1-6; D may be TRBD1 (5 bases). This CDR3 region has 12 residues. Germline-derived CDR1 and CDR2 are GTSNPN and SVGIG (reference sequence). V was shortened by 5 bases and J by 9 bases, with 11 bases between the two germline ends. CDR3 region: CAWRRVTSPLHF. The CDR3 region has the DNA TGTGCCTGGCGCAGGGTGACTTCACCCCTCCACTTT.

As for this clonotype: A read error is likely, as this CDR3 ends without the conserved phenylalanine or tryptophan. The genes are TRBV4-3 and TRBJ2-6; TRBD1 might be the D (5 bases). V lost 0 bases and J 4 bases, leaving 13 bases between the germline ends. The length of the CDR3 is 17 residues. Looked up from germline, CDR1 is LGHNA and CDR2 is YSLEER. The CDR3 nucleotides are TGCGCCAGCAGCCAAGATGGGTCAGGGCGCGGGGCCAACGTCCTGACTCTC. This gives the protein CASSQDGSGRGANVLTL.

In the case of this clonotype: Since a much larger clone is just one base distant, this may be a read error. The V and J genes are TRBV7-8 and TRBJ2-3, with D unclear. The CDR3 spans 13 residues. Germline CDR1 and CDR2: SGHVS and FQNEAQ. V was trimmed by 8 bases and J by 1 base, leaving 10 bases between them. The CDR3 sequence: CASGRLRTDTQYF. In DNA form, the CDR3 reads TGTGCCAGCGGCCGCCTGCGCACAGATACGCAGTATTTT.

V gene TRBV5-1 combines with J gene TRBJ2-7; 7 bases line up with TRBD1. Germline loops: CDR1 SGHRS, CDR2 YFSETQ. The CDR3 covers 16 residues. After removal of 2 bases from V and 1 base from J, the junction contained 9 bases not matched to a gene. CDR3 nucleotides: TGCGCCAGCAGCTTCGGGGTCGGCAGGGGGTCCTACGAGCAGTACTTC. Its protein is CASSFGVGRGSYEQYF.

This clonotype has ten or more counts. The J gene is TRBJ2-1, the V gene TRBV4-1; D perhaps matches TRBD2 (6 bases). This CDR3 has 14 amino acids. Between the trimmed V and J ends, which lost 4 bases and 4 bases, there was a span of 11 bases. Germline V lookup: CDR1 MGHRA, CDR2 YSYEKL. CDR3 DNA sequence: TGCGCCAGCAGCCCCTCAGGACTATACAATGAGCAGTTCTTC. It encodes CASSPSGLYNEQFF.

This clonotype was seen a single time. Just one base apart from a much larger clone, this may be a read error. In nucleotides, the CDR3 is TGTGCCATCAGTGAGATGGATGGAACAAATTCACCCCTCCACTTT. Protein: CAISEMDGTNSPLHF. This rearrangement joins TRBV10-3 to TRBJ1-6, with no clear D. The CDR3 sequence is 15 residues long. CDR1 is ENHRY, CDR2 SYGVKD, per germline. V shed 2 bases and J shed 7 bases, with 12 bases lying between them.